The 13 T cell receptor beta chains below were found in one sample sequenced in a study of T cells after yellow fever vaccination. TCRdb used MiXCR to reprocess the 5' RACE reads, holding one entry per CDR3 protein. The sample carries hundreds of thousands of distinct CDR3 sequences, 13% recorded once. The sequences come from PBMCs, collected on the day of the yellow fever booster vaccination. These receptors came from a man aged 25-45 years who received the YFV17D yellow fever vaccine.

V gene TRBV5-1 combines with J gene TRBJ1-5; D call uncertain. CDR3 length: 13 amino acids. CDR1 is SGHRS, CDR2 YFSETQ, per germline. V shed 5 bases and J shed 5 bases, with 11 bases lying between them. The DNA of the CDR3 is TGCGCCAGCAGGGCATCTCAAGATCAGCCCCAGCATTTT. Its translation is CASRASQDQPQHF.

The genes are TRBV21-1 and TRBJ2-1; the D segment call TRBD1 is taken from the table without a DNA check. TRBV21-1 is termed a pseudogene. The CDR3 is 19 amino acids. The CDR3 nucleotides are TGTGCCAGCAGCAAAGAACCAAACCTACCGGGACAGGGAGTATCTGAGCAGTTCTTC. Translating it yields CASSKEPNLPGQGVSEQFF.

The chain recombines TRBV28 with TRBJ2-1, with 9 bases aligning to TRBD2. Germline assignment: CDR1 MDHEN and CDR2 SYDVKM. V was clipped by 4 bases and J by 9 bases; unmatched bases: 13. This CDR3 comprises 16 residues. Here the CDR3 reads CASSSGGLAGSSEQFF. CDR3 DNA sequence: TGTGCCAGCAGTTCCGGAGGGCTAGCGGGATCTAGTGAGCAGTTCTTC. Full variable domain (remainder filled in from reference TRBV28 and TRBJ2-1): DVKVTQSSRYLVKRTGEKVFLECVQDMDHENMFWYRQDPGLGLRLIYFSYDVKMKEKGDIPEGYSVSREKKERFSLILESASTNQTSMYLCASSSGGLAGSSEQFFGPGTRLTVL.

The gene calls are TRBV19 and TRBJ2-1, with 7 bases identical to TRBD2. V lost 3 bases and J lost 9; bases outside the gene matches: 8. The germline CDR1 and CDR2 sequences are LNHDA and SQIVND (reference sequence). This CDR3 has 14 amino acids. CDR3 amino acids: CASSMLAEGSEQFF. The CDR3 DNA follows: TGTGCCAGTAGTATGCTAGCGGAGGGTAGTGAGCAGTTCTTC.

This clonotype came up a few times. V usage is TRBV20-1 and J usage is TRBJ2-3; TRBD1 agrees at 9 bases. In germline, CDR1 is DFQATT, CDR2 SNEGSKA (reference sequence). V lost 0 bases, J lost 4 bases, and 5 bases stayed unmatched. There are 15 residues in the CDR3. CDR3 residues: CSAREAQGASDTQYF. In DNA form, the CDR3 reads TGCAGTGCTAGAGAGGCACAGGGGGCCTCAGATACGCAGTATTTT.

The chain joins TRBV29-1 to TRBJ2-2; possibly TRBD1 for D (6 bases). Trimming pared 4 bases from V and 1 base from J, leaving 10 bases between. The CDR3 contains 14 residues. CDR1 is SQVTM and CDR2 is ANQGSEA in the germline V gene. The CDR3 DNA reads TGCAGCGTTGGTCTGGGACAGAACACCGGGGAGCTGTTTTTT. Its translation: CSVGLGQNTGELFF.

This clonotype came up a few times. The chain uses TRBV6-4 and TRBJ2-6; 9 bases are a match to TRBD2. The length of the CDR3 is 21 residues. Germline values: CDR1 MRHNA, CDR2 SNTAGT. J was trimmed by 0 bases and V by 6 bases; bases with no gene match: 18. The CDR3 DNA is TGTGCCAGCAGGACAGGGCCAGGACTAGCGTCCTTCGACTCTGGGGCCAACGTCCTGACTTTC. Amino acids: CASRTGPGLASFDSGANVLTF.

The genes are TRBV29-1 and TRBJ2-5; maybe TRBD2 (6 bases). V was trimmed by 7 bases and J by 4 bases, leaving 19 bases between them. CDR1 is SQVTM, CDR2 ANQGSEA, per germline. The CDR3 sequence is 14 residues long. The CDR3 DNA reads TGCAGCGACCGGGGTGGGGTCGGGGGAGAGACCCAGTACTTC. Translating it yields CSDRGGVGGETQYF.

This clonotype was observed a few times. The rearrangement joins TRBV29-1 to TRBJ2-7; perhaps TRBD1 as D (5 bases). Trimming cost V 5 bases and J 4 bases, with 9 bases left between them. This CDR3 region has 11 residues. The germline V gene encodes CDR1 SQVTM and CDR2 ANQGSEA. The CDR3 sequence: CSVSWTYEQYF. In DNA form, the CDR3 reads TGCAGCGTTTCCTGGACATACGAGCAGTACTTC.

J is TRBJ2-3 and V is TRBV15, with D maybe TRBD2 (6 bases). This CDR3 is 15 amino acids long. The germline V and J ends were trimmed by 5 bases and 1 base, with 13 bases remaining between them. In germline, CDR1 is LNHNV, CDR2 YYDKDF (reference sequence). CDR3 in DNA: TGTGCCACCAGCCGCCGGGACTCCGGCACAGATACGCAGTATTTT. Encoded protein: CATSRRDSGTDTQYF.

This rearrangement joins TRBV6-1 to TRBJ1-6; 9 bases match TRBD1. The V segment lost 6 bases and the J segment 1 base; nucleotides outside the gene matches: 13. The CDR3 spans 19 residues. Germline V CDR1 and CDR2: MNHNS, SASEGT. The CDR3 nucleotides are TGTGCCAGCAGCACACAGGGGGCGGTCGCCCGGTCCTATAATTCACCCCTCCACTTT. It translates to CASSTQGAVARSYNSPLHF.

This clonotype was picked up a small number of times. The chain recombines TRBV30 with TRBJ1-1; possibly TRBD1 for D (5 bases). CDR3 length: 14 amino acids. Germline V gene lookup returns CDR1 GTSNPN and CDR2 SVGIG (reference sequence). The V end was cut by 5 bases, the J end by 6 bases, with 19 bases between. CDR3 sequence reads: CAWALYGGDPEAFF. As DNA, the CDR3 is TGTGCCTGGGCTCTCTATGGGGGGGACCCTGAAGCTTTCTTT.

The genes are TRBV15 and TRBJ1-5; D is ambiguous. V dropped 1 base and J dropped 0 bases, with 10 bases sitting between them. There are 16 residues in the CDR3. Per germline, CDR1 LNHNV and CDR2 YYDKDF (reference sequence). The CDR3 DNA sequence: TGTGCCACCAGCAGAGGGGAACGTTATAGCAATCAGCCCCAGCATTTT. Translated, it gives CATSRGERYSNQPQHF.